The next 3 T cell receptor beta chains were all read from a single sample in a study of OX40 agonist ivuxolimab in advanced cancers. Libraries were prepared by immunoSEQ multiplex PCR; TCRdb keeps only in-frame clonotypes and omits some of them. Of about 15,000 clones in the sample, about 80% were seen once. The input for sequencing was CD4+ or CD8+ T cells sorted from blood, taken in a trial of the OX40 agonist ivuxolimab. Every receptor here comes from an adult with an advanced solid tumor such as melanoma, head and neck, liver or kidney cancer.

V usage is TRBV7-3 and J usage is TRBJ2-5; unclear D gene. Germline CDR1 is SGHTA and CDR2 is FQGTGA. The V and J ends lost 4 bases and 5 bases respectively, with 17 bases between them. CDR3 size: 15 residues. Written as DNA, the CDR3 is TGTGCCAGCAGCTCAGGCATTGGCCTCACGGAGACCCAGTACTTC. The encoded protein is CASSSGIGLTETQYF.

This sequence joins TRBV15 and TRBJ1-5, with TRBD1 as a possible D gene (5 bases). CDR3 length equals 17 residues. Trimming stripped 0 bases from V and 5 bases from J, with 17 bases between. Per germline, CDR1 LNHNV and CDR2 YYDKDF (reference sequence). This chain's CDR3 is CATSRDVRGANDQPQHF. Here the CDR3 DNA reads TGTGCCACCAGCAGAGATGTGAGGGGAGCAAACGATCAGCCCCAGCATTTT.

The V and J genes are TRBV11-2 and TRBJ1-1; D might be TRBD1 (6 bases). CDR1 SGHAT and CDR2 FQNNGV come from the germline V gene. The CDR3 spans 14 residues. V lost 0 bases and J 5 bases, leaving 10 bases between the germline ends. The CDR3 DNA follows: TGTGCCAGCAGCTTAGAGAGGGGGAATACTGAAGCTTTCTTT. It is translated as CASSLERGNTEAFF. Full variable domain (outside the CDR3, taken from reference TRBV11-2 and TRBJ1-1): EAGVAQSPRYKIIEKRQSVAFWCNPISGHATLYWYQQILGQGPKLLIQFQNNGVVDDSQLPKDRFSAERLKGVDSTLKIQPAKLEDSAVYLCASSLERGNTEAFFGQGTRLTVV.